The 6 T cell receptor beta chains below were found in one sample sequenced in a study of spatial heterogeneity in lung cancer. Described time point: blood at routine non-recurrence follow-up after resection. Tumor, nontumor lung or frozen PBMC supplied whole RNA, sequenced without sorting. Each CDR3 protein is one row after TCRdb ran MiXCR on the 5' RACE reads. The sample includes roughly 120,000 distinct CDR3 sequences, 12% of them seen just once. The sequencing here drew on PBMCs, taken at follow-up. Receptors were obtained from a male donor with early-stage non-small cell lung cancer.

CDR3 DNA sequence: TGCGCCAGCAGCGAAAGGCAGAGTAATGAAAAACTGTTTTTT. Its translation is CASSERQSNEKLFF. This chain joins TRBV4-1 and TRBJ1-4; no firm D call. CDR3 length: 14 residues. The germline V and J ends were trimmed by 5 bases and 4 bases, with 11 bases remaining between them. Germline V gene data show CDR1 as MGHRA and CDR2 as YSYEKL.

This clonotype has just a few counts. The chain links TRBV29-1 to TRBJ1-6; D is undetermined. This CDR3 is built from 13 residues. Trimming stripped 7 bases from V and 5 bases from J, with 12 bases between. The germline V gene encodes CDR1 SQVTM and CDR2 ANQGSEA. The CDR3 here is CSANNGNNSPLHF. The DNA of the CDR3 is TGCAGCGCCAACAACGGAAATAATTCACCCCTCCACTTT.

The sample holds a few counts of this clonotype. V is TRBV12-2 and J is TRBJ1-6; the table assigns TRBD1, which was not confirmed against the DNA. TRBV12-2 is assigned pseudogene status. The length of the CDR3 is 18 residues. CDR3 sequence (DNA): TGTGCAAGTCTCATACCCCCCGGGACGAGGGGGGGCGGTTCACCCCTCCACTTT. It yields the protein CASLIPPGTRGGGSPLHF.

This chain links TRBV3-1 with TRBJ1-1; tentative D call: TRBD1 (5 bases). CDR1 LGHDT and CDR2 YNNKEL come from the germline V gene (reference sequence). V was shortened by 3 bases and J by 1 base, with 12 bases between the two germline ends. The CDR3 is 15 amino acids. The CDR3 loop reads CASSQSGPRNTEAFF. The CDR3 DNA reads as TGTGCCAGCAGCCAGTCAGGGCCAAGGAACACTGAAGCTTTCTTT.

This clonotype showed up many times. As DNA, the CDR3 is TGCAGTGCTCTAATGGGGGCCAATCAGCCCCAGCATTTT. Amino acid sequence: CSALMGANQPQHF. This chain uses TRBV20-1 with TRBJ1-5; a possible D gene is TRBD1 (6 bases). From germline, CDR1 is DFQATT and CDR2 SNEGSKA (reference sequence). V was cut by 5 bases and J by 3 bases, with 11 bases left in between. There are 13 residues in the CDR3.

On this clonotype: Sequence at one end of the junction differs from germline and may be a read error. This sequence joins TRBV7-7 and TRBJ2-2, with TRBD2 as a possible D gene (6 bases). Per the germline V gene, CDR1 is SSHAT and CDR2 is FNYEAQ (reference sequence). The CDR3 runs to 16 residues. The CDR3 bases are TGTGCTAGCAGCTTAGAGCGGGCAGGGTTGGCCGGGGAGCTGTTTTTT. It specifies CASSLERAGLAGELFF.